This TCR beta chain originates from a study of cytomegalovirus exposure and HLA in healthy donors. Study-wide results and limits: The classifier, whose performance was assessed in both the original and validation cohorts, reportedly diagnosed cytomegalovirus status with high specificity and sensitivity.

After removal of 5 bases from V and 4 bases from J, the junction contained 7 bases not matched to a gene. The CDR3 runs to 15 residues. Germline lookup yields CDR1 SGHAT and CDR2 FQNNGV. Concerning this clone: Its antigen is currently unknown.

A multiplex PCR was run with 60 Vbeta primers and 13 Jbeta primers. The protocol was immunoSEQ multiplex PCR, while the TCRdb copy is restricted to in-frame clones and leaves out a portion. The table has some 110,000 clones, around 70% seen once. The sequencing input was PBMCs. The J gene is TRBJ2-3, the V gene TRBV11-2; 9 positions match TRBD2. The source is a man aged 40-49 years in good health and CMV-seronegative. CDR3 DNA: TGTGCCAGCAGCCTTAGCGGGAGTGCGGCAGATACGCAGTATTTT. Amino acid sequence: CASSLSGSAADTQYF.